This record concerns one T cell receptor beta chain sequence. Generated by immunoSEQ multiplex PCR, the TCRdb table keeps only in-frame clones and is missing some. The sample records fewer than 70,000 clones, about 87% being singletons. The entry originates in a study of T cell responses to AZD1222 COVID-19 vaccine. In germline, CDR1 is MNHNS, CDR2 SASEGT. The CDR3 extends over 14 amino acids. Trimming took off 2 bases at V and 6 bases at J, with 8 bases between the two ends. The receptor was derived from an adult in good health. The rearrangement links TRBV6-1 to TRBJ1-6; D gene ambiguous. Sequences were derived from peripheral blood, sampled on day 0 of AZD1222 vaccination. CDR3 loop: CASSESRFNSPLHF. CDR3 DNA sequence: TGTGCCAGCAGTGAATCTAGGTTTAATTCACCCCTCCACTTT.